This T cell receptor (beta chain) was retrieved from a study of T cells in women clearing cervical HPV infection. Assay used: immunoSEQ multiplex PCR; TCRdb lists only in-frame clones, some missing. The sample holds roughly 40,000 clones. As for this clone: The sequenced fragment ends 3 residues before the CDR3 boundary, so the rest is inferred from the germline J gene.

The CDR3 consists of 15 residues. V was clipped by 6 bases and J by 6 bases; unmatched bases: 11. The TCR originated in a woman aged 18 to 75 with a cervical HPV16 infection that either progressed to CIN3+ or cleared (not recorded which). The V call is TRBV12-3 or TRBV12-4, the J call TRBJ1-5, with 7 bases identical to TRBD1. The sample comprised blood buffy coat. The CDR3 region is CASRDFAGGSQPQHF. CDR3 bases read: TGTGCCAGCAGGGACTTTGCAGGGGGAAGTCAGCCC.